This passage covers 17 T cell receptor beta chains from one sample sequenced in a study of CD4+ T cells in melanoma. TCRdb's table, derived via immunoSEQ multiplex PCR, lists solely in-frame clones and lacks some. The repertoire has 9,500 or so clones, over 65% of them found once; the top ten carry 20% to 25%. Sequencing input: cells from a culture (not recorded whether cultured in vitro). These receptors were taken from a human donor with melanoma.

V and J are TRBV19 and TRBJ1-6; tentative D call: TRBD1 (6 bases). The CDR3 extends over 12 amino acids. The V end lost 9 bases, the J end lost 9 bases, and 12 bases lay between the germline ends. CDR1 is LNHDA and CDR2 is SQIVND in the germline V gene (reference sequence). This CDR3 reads CASGQTISPLHF. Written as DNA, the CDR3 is TGTGCCAGCGGACAGACCATTTCACCCCTCCACTTT.

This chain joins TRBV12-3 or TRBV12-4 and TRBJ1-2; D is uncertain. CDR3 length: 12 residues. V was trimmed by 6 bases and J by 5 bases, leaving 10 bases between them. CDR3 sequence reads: CASRPQAYGYTF. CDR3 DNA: TGTGCCAGCAGACCTCAGGCTTATGGCTACACCTTC.

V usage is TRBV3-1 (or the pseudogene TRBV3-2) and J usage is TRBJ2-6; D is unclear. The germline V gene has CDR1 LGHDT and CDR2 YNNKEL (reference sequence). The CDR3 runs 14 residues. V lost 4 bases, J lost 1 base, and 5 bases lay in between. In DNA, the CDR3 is TGTGCCAGCAGCCTCCGTTCTGGGGCCAACGTCCTGACTTTC. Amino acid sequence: CASSLRSGANVLTF.

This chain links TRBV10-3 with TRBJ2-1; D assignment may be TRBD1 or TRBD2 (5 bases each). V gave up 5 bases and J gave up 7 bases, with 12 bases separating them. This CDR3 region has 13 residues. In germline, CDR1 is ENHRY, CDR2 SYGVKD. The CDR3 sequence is CAISYRTGNEQFF. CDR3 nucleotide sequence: TGTGCCATCAGTTACAGGACGGGGAATGAGCAGTTCTTC.

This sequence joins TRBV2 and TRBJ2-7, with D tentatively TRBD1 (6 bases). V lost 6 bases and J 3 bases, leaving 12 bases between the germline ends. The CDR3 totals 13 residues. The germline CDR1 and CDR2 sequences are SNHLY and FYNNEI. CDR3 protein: CASSQQGYYEQYF. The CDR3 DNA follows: TGTGCCAGCAGCCAACAGGGTTACTACGAGCAGTACTTC.

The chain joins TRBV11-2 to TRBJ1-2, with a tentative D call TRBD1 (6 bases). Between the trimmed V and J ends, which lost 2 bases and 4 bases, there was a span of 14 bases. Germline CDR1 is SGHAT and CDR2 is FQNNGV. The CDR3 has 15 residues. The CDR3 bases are TGTGCCAGCAGCTTAACGGGGCAAGGGGGCTATGGCTACACCTTC. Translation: CASSLTGQGGYGYTF.

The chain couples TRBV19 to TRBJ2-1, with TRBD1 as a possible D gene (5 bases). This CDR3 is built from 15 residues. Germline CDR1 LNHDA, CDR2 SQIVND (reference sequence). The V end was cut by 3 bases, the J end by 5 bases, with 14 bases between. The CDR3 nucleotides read TGTGCCAGTAGTATCCGGACATTAGGTAACAATGAGCAGTTCTTC. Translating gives CASSIRTLGNNEQFF. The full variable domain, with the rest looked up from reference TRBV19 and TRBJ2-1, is DGGITQSPKYLFRKEGQNVTLSCEQNLNHDAMYWYRQDPGQGLRLIYYSQIVNDFQKGDIAEGYSVSREKKESFPLTVTSAQKNPTAFYLCASSIRTLGNNEQFFGPGTRLTVL.

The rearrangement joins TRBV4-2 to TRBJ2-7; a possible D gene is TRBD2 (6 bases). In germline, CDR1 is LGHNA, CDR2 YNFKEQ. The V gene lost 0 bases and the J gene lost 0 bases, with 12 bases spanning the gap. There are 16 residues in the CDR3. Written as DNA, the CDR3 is TGTGCCAGCAGCCAAGAGCCAGCGGGTTTCTCCTACGAGCAGTACTTC. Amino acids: CASSQEPAGFSYEQYF.

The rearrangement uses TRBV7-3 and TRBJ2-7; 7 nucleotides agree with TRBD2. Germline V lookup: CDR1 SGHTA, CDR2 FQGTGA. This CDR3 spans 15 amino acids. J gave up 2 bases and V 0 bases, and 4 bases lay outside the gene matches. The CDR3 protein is CASSLTPGGTYEQYF. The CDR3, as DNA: TGTGCCAGCAGCTTAACACCGGGGGGAACCTACGAGCAGTACTTC.

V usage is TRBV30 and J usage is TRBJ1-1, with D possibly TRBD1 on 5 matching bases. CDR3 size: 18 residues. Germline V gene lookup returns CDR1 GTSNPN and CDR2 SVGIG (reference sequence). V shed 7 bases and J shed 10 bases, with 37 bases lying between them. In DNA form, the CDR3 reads TGTGCCTTGACAGTCACAAACATCAACCTGCCCTCTGATCGTCTAGCTTTCTTT. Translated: CALTVTNINLPSDRLAFF.

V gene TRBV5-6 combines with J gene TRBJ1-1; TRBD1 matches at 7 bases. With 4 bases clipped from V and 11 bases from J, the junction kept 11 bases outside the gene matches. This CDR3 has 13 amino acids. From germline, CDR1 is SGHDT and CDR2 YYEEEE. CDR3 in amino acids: CASSAGTARWAFF. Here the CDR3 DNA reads TGTGCCAGCAGCGCTGGGACAGCCCGGTGGGCTTTCTTT.

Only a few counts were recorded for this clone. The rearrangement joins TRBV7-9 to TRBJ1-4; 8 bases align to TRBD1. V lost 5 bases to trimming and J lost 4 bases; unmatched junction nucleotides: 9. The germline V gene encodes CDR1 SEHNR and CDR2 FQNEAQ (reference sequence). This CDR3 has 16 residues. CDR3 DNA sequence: TGTGCCAGCAGCCCTCTCAGGGGGCGGAGTAATGAAAAACTGTTTTTT. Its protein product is CASSPLRGRSNEKLFF.

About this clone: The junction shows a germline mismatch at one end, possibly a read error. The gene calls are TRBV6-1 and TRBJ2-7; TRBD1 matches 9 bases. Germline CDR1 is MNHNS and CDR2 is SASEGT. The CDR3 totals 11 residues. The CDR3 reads CASSERQGVNF. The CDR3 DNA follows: TGTGCCAGCAGTGAAAGACAGGGGGTGAACTTC.

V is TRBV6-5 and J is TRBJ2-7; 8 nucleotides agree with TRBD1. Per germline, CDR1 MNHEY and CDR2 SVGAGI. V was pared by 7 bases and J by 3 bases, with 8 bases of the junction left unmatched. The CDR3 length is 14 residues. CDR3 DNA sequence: TGTGCCAGCAAGATCGGGACAGGAGTCTACGAGCAGTACTTC. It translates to CASKIGTGVYEQYF.

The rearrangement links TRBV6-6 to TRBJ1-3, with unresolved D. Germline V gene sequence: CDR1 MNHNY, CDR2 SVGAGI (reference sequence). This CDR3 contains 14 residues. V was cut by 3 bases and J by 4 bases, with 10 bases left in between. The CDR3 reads CASSYEAGGNTIYF. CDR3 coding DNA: TGTGCCAGCAGTTATGAGGCGGGAGGAAACACCATATATTTT.

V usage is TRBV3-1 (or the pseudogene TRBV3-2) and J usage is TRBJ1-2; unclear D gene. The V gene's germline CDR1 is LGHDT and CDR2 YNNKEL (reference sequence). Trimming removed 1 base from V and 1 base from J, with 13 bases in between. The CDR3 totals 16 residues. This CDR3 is CASSQAGQALNYGYTF. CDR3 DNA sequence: TGTGCCAGCAGCCAAGCCGGGCAGGCCCTTAACTATGGCTACACCTTC.

The DNA for the CDR3 is TGTGCCAGCAGTTACCTCGATCGCTATGGCTACACCTTC. Translation: CASSYLDRYGYTF. J is TRBJ1-2 and V is TRBV6-5; D remains ambiguous. The CDR3 sequence is 13 residues long. V was trimmed by 2 bases and J by 4 bases, leaving 8 bases between them. Germline assignment: CDR1 MNHEY and CDR2 SVGAGI.